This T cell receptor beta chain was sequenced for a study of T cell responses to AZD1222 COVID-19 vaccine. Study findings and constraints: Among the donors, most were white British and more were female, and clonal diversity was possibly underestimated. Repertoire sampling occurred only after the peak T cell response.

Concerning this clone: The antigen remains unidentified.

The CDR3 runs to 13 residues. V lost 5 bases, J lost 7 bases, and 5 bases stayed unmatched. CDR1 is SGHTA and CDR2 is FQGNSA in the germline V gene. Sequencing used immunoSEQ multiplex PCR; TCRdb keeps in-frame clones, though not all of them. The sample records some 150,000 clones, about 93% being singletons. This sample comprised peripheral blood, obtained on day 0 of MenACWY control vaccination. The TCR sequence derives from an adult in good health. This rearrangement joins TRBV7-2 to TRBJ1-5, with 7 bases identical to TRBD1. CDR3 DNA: TGTGCCAGCAGCGTAAGACAGGGCCAGCCCCAGCATTTT. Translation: CASSVRQGQPQHF.